The 15 T cell receptor beta chains listed next were all sequenced from one sample in a study of regulatory dendritic cells for organ transplantation (dated by TCRdb to about 2017). Libraries came from the immunoSEQ multiplex PCR assay. In TCRdb, the immuneACCESS table is reduced to in-frame sequences with V and J assigned. These tables do not hold every clone; where another copy was compared, an unresolved V gene accounts for under half, and the others remain unexplained. The sample has about 30,000 clones on record, 60% to 80% of them singletons. Of the sample, about 2% is held by the ten largest clones. Input material: memory CD4+ T cells from blood. What the cell subset or site label conveys for this sample: CD45RO+ memory T cells. These receptors originate from a human donor in good health.

V and J are TRBV5-1 and TRBJ2-3; tentatively, D is TRBD2 (6 bases). With 4 bases removed from V and 4 bases from J, the gap between germline ends came to 16 bases. The CDR3 has 15 residues. CDR1 and CDR2 (germline): SGHRS, YFSETQ. In DNA, the CDR3 is TGCGCCAGCAGCCGTTTGCCTGGGACTGCAGATACGCAGTATTTT. Translating gives CASSRLPGTADTQYF.

The V and J genes are TRBV7-2 and TRBJ2-7; D gene unclear. With 3 bases removed from V and 9 bases from J, the gap between germline ends came to 9 bases. The CDR3 is 11 residues long. Germline V CDR1 and CDR2: SGHTA, FQGNSA. The CDR3: CASSFNSVQYF. CDR3 in DNA: TGTGCCAGCAGCTTCAATTCTGTGCAGTACTTC.

V usage is TRBV28 and J usage is TRBJ2-7, with D possibly being TRBD1 (6 bases). Between the trimmed V and J ends, which lost 10 bases and 0 bases, there was a span of 16 bases. Germline V gene sequence: CDR1 MDHEN, CDR2 SYDVKM. The CDR3 runs 14 residues. CDR3: CATRVGHSSYEQYF. The CDR3 DNA reads as TGTGCCACTAGGGTGGGACATAGCTCCTACGAGCAGTACTTC.

The V and J genes are TRBV15 and TRBJ1-2; weak D call: TRBD1 (6 bases). CDR3 size: 13 residues. Germline V gives CDR1 LNHNV, CDR2 YYDKDF (reference sequence). Trimming pared 5 bases from V and 9 bases from J, leaving 16 bases between. CDR3 sequence reads: CATSPTGLGSYTF. The CDR3 nucleotides read TGTGCCACCAGCCCGACAGGCCTCGGGAGCTACACCTTC.

The chain recombines TRBV19 with TRBJ2-7; D is unclear. V was cut by 7 bases and J by 6 bases, with 19 bases left in between. The germline gives CDR1 LNHDA, CDR2 SQIVND (reference sequence). The CDR3 has 14 residues. CDR3 nucleotides: TGTGCCAGTACCCCGGGCCAAAAGATTGGCGAGCAGTACTTC. Protein product: CASTPGQKIGEQYF.

The chain recombines TRBV2 with TRBJ2-3; TRBD2 matches 10 bases. V shed 7 bases, J shed 5 bases, and the junction held 9 bases outside the gene matches. This CDR3 is 15 amino acids long. Per germline, CDR1 SNHLY and CDR2 FYNNEI. Written as DNA, the CDR3 is TGTGCCAGCAAGAGCGGGAGGGCGATCAAAGATACGCAGTATTTT. Amino acids: CASKSGRAIKDTQYF.

The rearrangement uses TRBV29-1 and TRBJ2-5, with D maybe TRBD2 (7 bases). This CDR3 is 15 amino acids long. CDR1 is SQVTM and CDR2 is ANQGSEA in the germline V gene. V was pared by 5 bases and J by 0 bases, with 16 bases between. Written as DNA, the CDR3 is TGCAGCGTTAGGGGGGGGAGTCGGCACCAAGAGACCCAGTACTTC. The encoded protein is CSVRGGSRHQETQYF.

The rearrangement links TRBV19 to TRBJ1-3; D not resolved. Per germline, CDR1 LNHDA and CDR2 SQIVND (reference sequence). CDR3 length: 13 amino acids. V gave up 1 base and J gave up 11 bases, with 12 bases separating them. The DNA for the CDR3 is TGTGCCAGTAGTATAGCTCCGGAGGACCCCATATATTTT. Amino acids: CASSIAPEDPIYF.

In this sample, this clone turned up once. The CDR3 spells CASSLYEGLWEKLFF. Here the CDR3 DNA reads TGTGCCAGCAGCTTATACGAGGGGCTTTGGGAAAAACTGTTTTTT. The rearrangement links TRBV7-2 to TRBJ1-4; TRBD1 is a possible D gene (5 bases). Germline V gene sequence: CDR1 SGHTA, CDR2 FQGNSA. Trimming removed 2 bases from V and 8 bases from J, with 15 bases in between. CDR3 length: 15 residues.

The chain joins TRBV2 to TRBJ2-2, with TRBD2 matching 7 bases. The CDR3 totals 15 residues. The trim removed 3 bases at V and 3 bases at J, leaving 4 bases unmatched. Germline V gene lookup returns CDR1 SNHLY and CDR2 FYNNEI. CDR3: CASSEQGRDTGELFF. The CDR3 DNA reads TGTGCCAGCAGTGAGCAAGGGAGGGACACCGGGGAGCTGTTTTTT.

The genes are TRBV18 and TRBJ1-5; D not certain. CDR1 and CDR2 (germline): KGHSH, LQKENI. Trimming pared 5 bases from V and 4 bases from J, leaving 6 bases between. The CDR3 length is 12 residues. CDR3 sequence reads: CASSGINQPQHF. As DNA, the CDR3 is TGTGCCAGCTCAGGGATTAATCAGCCCCAGCATTTT. The full variable domain, completed using reference TRBV18 and TRBJ1-5, is NAGVMQNPRHLVRRRGQEARLRCSPMKGHSHVYWYRQLPEEGLKFMVYLQKENIIDESGMPKERFSAEFPKEGPSILRIQQVVRGDSAAYFCASSGINQPQHFGDGTRLSIL.

The V call is TRBV10-3, the J call TRBJ1-5; no clear D. V was shortened by 3 bases and J by 5 bases, with 8 bases between the two germline ends. Germline CDR1 reads ENHRY; CDR2 reads SYGVKD. This CDR3 contains 13 residues. In DNA, the CDR3 is TGTGCCATCAGTGACTCCCCCGATCAGCCCCAGCATTTT. Residues: CAISDSPDQPQHF.

The CDR3 DNA reads as TGTGCCAGCAGTCGACAGGGGGCTATCGATCAGCCCCAGCATTTT. Encoded protein: CASSRQGAIDQPQHF. The chain uses TRBV7-2 and TRBJ1-5, with 10 bases that match TRBD1. Germline values: CDR1 SGHTA, CDR2 FQGNSA. This CDR3 is built from 15 residues. V gave up 6 bases and J gave up 5 bases; unmatched junction bases: 7.

The chain links TRBV7-2 to TRBJ2-2; the match to TRBD2 covers 11 bases. J was trimmed by 1 base and V by 5 bases; bases with no gene match: 12. The CDR3 is made up of 19 amino acids. Germline V CDR1 and CDR2: SGHTA, FQGNSA. Here the CDR3 DNA reads TGTGCCAGCAGCCCTCTCAATCTAGCGGGAGGACTGAACACCGGGGAGCTGTTTTTT. As protein: CASSPLNLAGGLNTGELFF.

The chain carries TRBV7-6 and TRBJ2-5; tentative D call: TRBD1 (6 bases). Trimming shortened V by 3 bases and J by 0 bases, and 8 bases separated the two germline ends. This CDR3 spans 14 amino acids. Looked up from germline, CDR1 is SGHVS and CDR2 is FNYEAQ. The CDR3 protein is CASSLGHHQETQYF. The CDR3, as DNA: TGTGCCAGCAGCTTGGGACACCACCAAGAGACCCAGTACTTC.